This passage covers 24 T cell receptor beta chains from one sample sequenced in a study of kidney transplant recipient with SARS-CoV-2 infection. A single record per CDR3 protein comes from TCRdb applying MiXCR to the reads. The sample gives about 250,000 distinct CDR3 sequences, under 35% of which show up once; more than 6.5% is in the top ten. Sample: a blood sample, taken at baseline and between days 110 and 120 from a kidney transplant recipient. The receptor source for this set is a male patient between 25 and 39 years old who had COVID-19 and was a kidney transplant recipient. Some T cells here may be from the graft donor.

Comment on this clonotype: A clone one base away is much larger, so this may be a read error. CDR3 protein: CASSHVTGNWHIRYF. The CDR3 DNA reads as TGTGCCAGTAGTCATGTTACAGGGAATTGGCACATTCGGTACTTC. This chain joins TRBV19 and TRBJ2-4; D may be TRBD1 (6 bases). Germline V CDR1 and CDR2: LNHDA, SQIVND (reference sequence). This CDR3 is built from 15 residues.

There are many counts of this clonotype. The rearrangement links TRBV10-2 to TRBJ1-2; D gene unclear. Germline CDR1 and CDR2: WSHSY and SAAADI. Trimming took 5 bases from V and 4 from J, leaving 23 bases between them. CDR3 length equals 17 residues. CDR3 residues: CASSLVSTSRKTYGYTF. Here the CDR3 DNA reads TGCGCCAGCAGTCTTGTGAGCACTTCTAGAAAGACCTATGGCTACACCTTC.

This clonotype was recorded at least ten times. The CDR3 here is CASNSSQECRKTYGYTF. In DNA, the CDR3 is TGTGCCAGCAATTCATCTCAGGAATGTAGAAAGACCTATGGCTACACCTTC. The J gene is TRBJ1-2, the V gene TRBV6-1, with D hard to call. V dropped 7 bases and J dropped 4 bases, with 25 bases sitting between them. CDR3 length equals 17 residues. CDR1 and CDR2 (germline): MNHNS, SASEGT.

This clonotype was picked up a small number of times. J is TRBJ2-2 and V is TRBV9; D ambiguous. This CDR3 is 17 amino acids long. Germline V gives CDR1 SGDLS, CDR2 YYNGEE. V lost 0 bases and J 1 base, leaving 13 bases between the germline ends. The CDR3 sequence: CASSVASAGWNTGELFF. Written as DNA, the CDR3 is TGTGCCAGCAGCGTAGCTTCGGCAGGCTGGAACACCGGGGAGCTGTTTTTT.

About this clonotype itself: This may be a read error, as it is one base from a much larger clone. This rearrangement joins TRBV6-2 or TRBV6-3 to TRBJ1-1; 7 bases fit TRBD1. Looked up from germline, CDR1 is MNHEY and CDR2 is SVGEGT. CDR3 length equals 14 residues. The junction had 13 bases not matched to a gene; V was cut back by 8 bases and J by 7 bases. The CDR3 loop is CASGPLDRKVEAFF. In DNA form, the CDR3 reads TGTGCCAGCGGTCCCTTGGACAGGAAGGTTGAAGCTTTCTTT.

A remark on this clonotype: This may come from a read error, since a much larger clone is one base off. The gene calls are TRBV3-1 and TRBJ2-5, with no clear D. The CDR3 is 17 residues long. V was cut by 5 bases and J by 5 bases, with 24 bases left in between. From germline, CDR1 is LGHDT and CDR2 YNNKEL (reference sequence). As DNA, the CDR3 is TGTGCCAGCAGCAGTGCTTTTCCCATTTCTTTCCCTGAGACCCAGTACTTC. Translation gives CASSSAFPISFPETQYF.

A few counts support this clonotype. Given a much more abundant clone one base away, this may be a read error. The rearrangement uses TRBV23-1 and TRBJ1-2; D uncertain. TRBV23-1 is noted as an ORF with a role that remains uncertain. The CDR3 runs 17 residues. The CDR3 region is CAGSLVELRRKTYGYTF. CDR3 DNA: TGCGCCGGCAGTCTAGTTGAGCTACGCAGAAAGACCTATGGCTACACCTTC.

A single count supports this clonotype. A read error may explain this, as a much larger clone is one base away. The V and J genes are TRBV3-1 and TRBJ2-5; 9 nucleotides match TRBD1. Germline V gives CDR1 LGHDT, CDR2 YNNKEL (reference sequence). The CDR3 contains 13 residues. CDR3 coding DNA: TGTACCAGCAGCCACAGGGGGCTTGAGACCCAGTACTTC. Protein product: CTSSHRGLETQYF.

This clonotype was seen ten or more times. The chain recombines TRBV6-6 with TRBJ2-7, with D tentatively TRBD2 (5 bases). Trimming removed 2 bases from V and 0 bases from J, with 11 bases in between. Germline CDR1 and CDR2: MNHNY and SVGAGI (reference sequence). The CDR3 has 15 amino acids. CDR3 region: CASSYDGNFSYEQYF. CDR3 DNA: TGTGCCAGCAGTTACGACGGGAACTTCTCCTACGAGCAGTACTTC.

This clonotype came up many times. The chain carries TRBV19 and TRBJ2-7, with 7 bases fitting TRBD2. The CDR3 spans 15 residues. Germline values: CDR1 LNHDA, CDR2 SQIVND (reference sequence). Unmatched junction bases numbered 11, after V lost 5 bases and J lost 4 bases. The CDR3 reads CASSPGPGLSYEQYF. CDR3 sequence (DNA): TGTGCCAGTAGTCCTGGGCCGGGACTATCGTACGAGCAGTACTTC.

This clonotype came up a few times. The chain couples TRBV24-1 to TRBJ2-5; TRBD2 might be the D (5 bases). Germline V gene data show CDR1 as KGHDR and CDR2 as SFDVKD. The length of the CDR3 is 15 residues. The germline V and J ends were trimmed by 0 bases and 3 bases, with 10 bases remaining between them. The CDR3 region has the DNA TGTGCCACCAGTGATTTGGGGAGAGGAGAAGAGACCCAGTACTTC. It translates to CATSDLGRGEETQYF.

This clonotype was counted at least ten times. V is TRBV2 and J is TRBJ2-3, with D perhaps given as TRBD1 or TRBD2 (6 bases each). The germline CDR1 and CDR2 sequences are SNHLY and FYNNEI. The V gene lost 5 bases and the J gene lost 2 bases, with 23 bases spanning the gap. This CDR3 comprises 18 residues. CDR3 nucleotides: TGTGCCAGCAGTCCAAGTATTTGGAGGGGGGAGTTCACAGATACGCAGTATTTT. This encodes CASSPSIWRGEFTDTQYF.

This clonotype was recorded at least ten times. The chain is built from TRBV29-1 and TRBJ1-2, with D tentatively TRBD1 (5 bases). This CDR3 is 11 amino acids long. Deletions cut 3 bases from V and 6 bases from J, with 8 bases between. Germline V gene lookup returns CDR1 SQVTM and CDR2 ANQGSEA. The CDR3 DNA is TGCAGCGTTGAGGGGGGGGATGGCTACACCTTC. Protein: CSVEGGDGYTF.

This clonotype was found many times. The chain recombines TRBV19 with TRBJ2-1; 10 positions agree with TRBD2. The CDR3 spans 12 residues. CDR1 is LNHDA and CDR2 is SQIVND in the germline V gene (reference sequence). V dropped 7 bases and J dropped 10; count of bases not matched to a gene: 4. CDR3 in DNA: TGTGCCAGTACTGGTAGCGGGAGGGAGCAGTTCTTC. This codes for CASTGSGREQFF.

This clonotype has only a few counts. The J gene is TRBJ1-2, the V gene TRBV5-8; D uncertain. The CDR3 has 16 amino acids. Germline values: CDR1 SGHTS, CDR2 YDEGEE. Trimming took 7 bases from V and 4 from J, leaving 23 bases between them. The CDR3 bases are TGTGCCAGCCGAACGGATCATCCACGAAAGACCTATGGCTACACCTTC. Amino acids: CASRTDHPRKTYGYTF.

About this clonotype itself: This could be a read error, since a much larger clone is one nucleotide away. Here the CDR3 reads CANSLDIATVMQDTQYF. DNA of the CDR3: TGTGCCAACAGCCTAGATATAGCTACAGTCATGCAAGATACGCAGTATTTT. The chain joins TRBV21-1 to TRBJ2-3. TRBV21-1 is flagged as a pseudogene. The CDR3 spans 17 residues.

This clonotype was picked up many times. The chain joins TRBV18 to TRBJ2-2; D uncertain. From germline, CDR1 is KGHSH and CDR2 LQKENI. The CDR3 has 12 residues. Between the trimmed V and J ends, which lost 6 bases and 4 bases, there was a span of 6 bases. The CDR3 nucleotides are TGTGCCAGCTCTTCAACCACCGGGGAGCTGTTTTTT. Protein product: CASSSTTGELFF.

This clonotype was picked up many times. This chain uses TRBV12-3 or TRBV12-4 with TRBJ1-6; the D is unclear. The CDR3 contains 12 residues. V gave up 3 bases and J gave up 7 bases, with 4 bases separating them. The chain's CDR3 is CASSFGNSPLHF. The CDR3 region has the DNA TGTGCCAGCAGTTTTGGGAATTCACCCCTCCACTTT.

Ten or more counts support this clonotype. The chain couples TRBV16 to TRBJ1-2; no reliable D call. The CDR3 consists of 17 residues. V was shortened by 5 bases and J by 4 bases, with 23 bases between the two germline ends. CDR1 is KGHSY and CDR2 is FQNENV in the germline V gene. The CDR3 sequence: CASSKSSVVRKTYGYTF. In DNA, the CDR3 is TGTGCCAGCAGCAAGAGTTCGGTCGTTAGAAAGACCTATGGCTACACCTTC.

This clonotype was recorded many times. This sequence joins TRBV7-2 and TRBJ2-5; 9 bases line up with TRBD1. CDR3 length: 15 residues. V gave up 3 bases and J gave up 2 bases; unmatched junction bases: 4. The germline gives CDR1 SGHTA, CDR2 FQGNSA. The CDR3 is CASSLGQGRQETQYF. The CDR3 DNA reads TGTGCCAGCAGCTTGGGACAGGGCCGACAAGAGACCCAGTACTTC. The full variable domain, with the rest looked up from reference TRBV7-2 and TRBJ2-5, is GAGVSQSPSNKVTEKGKDVELRCDPISGHTALYWYRQSLGQGLEFLIYFQGNSAPDKSGLPSDRFSAERTGGSVSTLTIQRTQQEDSAVYLCASSLGQGRQETQYFGPGTRLLVL.

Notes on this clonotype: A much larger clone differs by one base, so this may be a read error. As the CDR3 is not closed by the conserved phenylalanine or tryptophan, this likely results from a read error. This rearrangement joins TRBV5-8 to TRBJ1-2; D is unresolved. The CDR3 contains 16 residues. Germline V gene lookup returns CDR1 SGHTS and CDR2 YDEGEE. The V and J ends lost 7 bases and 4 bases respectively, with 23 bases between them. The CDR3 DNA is TGTGCCAGCCAACTAAATCATCCACGAAAGACCTATGGCTACACCCTC. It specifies CASQLNHPRKTYGYTL.

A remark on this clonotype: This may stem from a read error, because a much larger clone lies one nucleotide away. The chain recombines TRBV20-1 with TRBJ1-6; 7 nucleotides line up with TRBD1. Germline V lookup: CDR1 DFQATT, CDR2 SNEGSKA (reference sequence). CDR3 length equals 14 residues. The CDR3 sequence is CSTRENRGRSPLHF. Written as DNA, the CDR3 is TGCAGTACTAGAGAAAACAGGGGAAGATCACCCCTCCACTTT.

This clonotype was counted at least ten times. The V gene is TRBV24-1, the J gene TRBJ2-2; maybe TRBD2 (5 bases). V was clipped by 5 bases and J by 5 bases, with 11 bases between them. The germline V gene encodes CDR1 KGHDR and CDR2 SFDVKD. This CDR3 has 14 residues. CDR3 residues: CATSGEGRTGELFF. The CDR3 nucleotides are TGTGCCACCAGTGGCGAGGGTCGTACCGGGGAGCTGTTTTTT.

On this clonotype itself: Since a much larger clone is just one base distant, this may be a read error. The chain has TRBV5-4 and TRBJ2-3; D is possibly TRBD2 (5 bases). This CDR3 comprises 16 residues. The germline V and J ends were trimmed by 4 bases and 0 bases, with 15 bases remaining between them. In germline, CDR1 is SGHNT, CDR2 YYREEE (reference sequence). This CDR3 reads CASSAEGERSTDTQYF. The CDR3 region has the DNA TGTGCCAGCAGCGCCGAGGGCGAAAGAAGCACAGATACGCAGTATTTT. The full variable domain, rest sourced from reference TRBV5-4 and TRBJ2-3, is ETGVTQSPTHLIKTRGQQVTLRCSSQSGHNTVSWYQQALGQGPQFIFQYYREEENGRGNFPPRFSGLQFPNYSSELNVNALELDDSALYLCASSAEGERSTDTQYFGPGTRLTVL.